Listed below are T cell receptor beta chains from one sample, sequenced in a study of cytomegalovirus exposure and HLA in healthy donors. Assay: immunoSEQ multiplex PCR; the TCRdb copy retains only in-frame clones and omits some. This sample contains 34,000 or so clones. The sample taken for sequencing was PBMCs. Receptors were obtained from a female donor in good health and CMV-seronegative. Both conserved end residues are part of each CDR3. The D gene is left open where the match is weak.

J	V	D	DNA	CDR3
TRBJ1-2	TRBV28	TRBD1	TGTGCCAGCAGTGCCTCCGGACAGGGGTATGGCTACACCTTC	CASSASGQGYGYTF
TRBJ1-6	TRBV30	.	TGTGCCTGGGGTCAACTTGGGGGCTCGAGAAATTCACCCCTCCACTTT	CAWGQLGGSRNSPLHF
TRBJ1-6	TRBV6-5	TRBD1	TGTGCCAGCAGTTACCAGGGGGCGCCCTTAAATTCACCCCTCCACTTT	CASSYQGAPLNSPLHF
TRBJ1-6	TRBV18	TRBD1	TGTGCCAGCTCACTAAGGACAGGGGGCTACTATAATTCACCCCTCCACTTT	CASSLRTGGYYNSPLHF
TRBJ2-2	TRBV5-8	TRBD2	TGTGCCAGCAGCTCCACCGGACTAGCCAGCGGGGAGCTGTTTTTT	CASSSTGLASGELFF
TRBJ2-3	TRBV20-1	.	TGCAGTGCTAGGCCGGGGGATACGCAGTATTTT	CSARPGDTQYF
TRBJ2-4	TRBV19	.	TGTGCCAGTAGTATAGCGGACTCGAAAAACATTCAGTACTTC	CASSIADSKNIQYF
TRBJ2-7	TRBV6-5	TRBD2	TGTGCCAGCAGTCCGGGACTAGCGGCAGCCTACGAGCAGTACTTC	CASSPGLAAAYEQYF
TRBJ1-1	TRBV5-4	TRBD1	TGTGCCAGCAGCATGGACAGGGATTTAACTTTCTTT	CASSMDRDLTFF
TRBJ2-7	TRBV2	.	TGTGCCAGTCGCTCGGGAGGGGGCGTGATCCACGAGCAGTACTTC	CASRSGGGVIHEQYF
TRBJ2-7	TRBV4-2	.	TGTGCCAGCAGCCAAGGGGGAGGTTCCTACGAGCAGTACTTC	CASSQGGGSYEQYF
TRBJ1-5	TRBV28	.	TGTGCCAGCACCCGCCCAGGGGAGAGTCCTAATCAGCCCCAGCATTTT	CASTRPGESPNQPQHF